These 30 T cell receptor beta chains were sequenced from one sample in a study of blood T cells in healthy people across ages. The authors ran a second PCR of 7 to 11 cycles using a sample-barcoded 5' primer and a J-beta primer mix. Each CDR3 protein is one row after TCRdb ran MiXCR on the 5' RACE reads. This sample has more than 1,400,000 distinct CDR3 sequences, with 42% found just once. The sample comprised blood. The receptors derive from a woman aged 18-29 years in good health.

V usage is TRBV9 and J usage is TRBJ2-1; TRBD2 matches at 16 bases. Germline V CDR1 and CDR2: SGDLS, YYNGEE. Losses at the gene ends were 2 bases for V and 7 bases for J; bases not matched to a gene: 9. This CDR3 has 18 residues. CDR3 residues: CASSVSSGLAGGINEQFF. The CDR3 DNA is TGTGCCAGCAGCGTGAGCTCGGGACTAGCGGGAGGGATTAATGAGCAGTTCTTC.

This clonotype showed up just a few times. The J gene is TRBJ2-5, the V gene TRBV20-1; D unclear. The CDR3 is 15 amino acids. Germline values: CDR1 DFQATT, CDR2 SNEGSKA (reference sequence). Trimming removed 4 bases from V and 6 bases from J, with 21 bases in between. CDR3 sequence reads: CSAMSLRLGTKTQYF. Written as DNA, the CDR3 is TGCAGTGCTATGTCCCTTAGGTTGGGAACGAAGACCCAGTACTTC.

The chain has TRBV10-3 and TRBJ2-7; D may be TRBD2 (6 bases). Trimming removed 4 bases from V and 6 bases from J, with 10 bases in between. The length of the CDR3 is 12 residues. The germline V gene encodes CDR1 ENHRY and CDR2 SYGVKD. This chain's CDR3 is CAISVDYVEQYF. The CDR3 coding sequence is TGTGCCATCAGTGTGGACTACGTCGAGCAGTACTTC.

In this sample, this clonotype turned up a few times. J is TRBJ2-1 and V is TRBV7-8, with no clear D. Trimming took 4 bases from V and 10 from J, leaving 14 bases between them. Looked up from germline, CDR1 is SGHVS and CDR2 is FQNEAQ. The CDR3 runs 13 residues. This CDR3 is CASSSSAPAEQFF. The CDR3 bases are TGTGCCAGCAGCTCCTCTGCCCCAGCAGAGCAGTTCTTC.

J is TRBJ2-7 and V is TRBV6-6; D is ambiguous. Germline CDR1 is MNHNY and CDR2 is SVGAGI (reference sequence). The CDR3 loop spans 16 amino acids. V gave up 2 bases and J gave up 1 base, with 15 bases separating them. The CDR3 coding sequence is TGTGCCAGCAGTTACCCCGGCACCTATGATTCCTACGAGCAGTACTTC. It codes for CASSYPGTYDSYEQYF.

This chain joins TRBV9 and TRBJ2-7; D perhaps matches TRBD1 (6 bases). V was cut by 6 bases and J by 2 bases, with 15 bases left in between. Germline V gene lookup returns CDR1 SGDLS and CDR2 YYNGEE. The CDR3 totals 14 residues. CDR3 region: CASTPGAFAYEQYF. In DNA, the CDR3 is TGTGCCAGCACCCCAGGGGCGTTCGCCTACGAGCAGTACTTC.

This clonotype was seen only a few times. The chain uses TRBV11-2 and TRBJ1-6; 10 nucleotides match TRBD1. J was trimmed by 7 bases and V by 5 bases; bases with no gene match: 5. Germline CDR1 and CDR2: SGHAT and FQNNGV. CDR3 size: 15 residues. In nucleotides, the CDR3 is TGTGCCAGCAGCGCACAGGGACAGGGGAATTCACCCCTCCACTTT. Translation: CASSAQGQGNSPLHF.

J is TRBJ2-6 and V is TRBV7-8, with 9 bases that match TRBD1. In germline, CDR1 is SGHVS, CDR2 FQNEAQ. The CDR3 covers 20 residues. V trimming: 1 base; J trimming: 0 bases; junction bases outside the gene matches: 10. The DNA of the CDR3 is TGTGCCAGCAGCTTAGGGGCCGGGACAGGGACTCTCTCTGGGGCCAACGTCCTGACTTTC. Amino acids: CASSLGAGTGTLSGANVLTF.

The V gene is TRBV20-1, the J gene TRBJ1-2; D remains unclear. CDR3 length equals 12 residues. Trimming took off 4 bases at V and 6 bases at J, with 12 bases between the two ends. Germline CDR1 reads DFQATT; CDR2 reads SNEGSKA (reference sequence). The CDR3 DNA reads as TGCAGTGCTATCGATGTCCCCGATGGCTACACCTTC. Its translation is CSAIDVPDGYTF.

A note on this clonotype: A much larger clone differs by one base, so this may be a read error. The gene calls are TRBV6-6 and TRBJ1-2, with 11 bases that match TRBD1. In germline, CDR1 is MNHNY, CDR2 SVGAGI (reference sequence). The CDR3 sequence is 14 residues long. Trimming removed 6 bases from V and 3 bases from J; junction bases left unmatched: 3. The CDR3 nucleotides read TGTGCCAGCAGAGGGGGACAGGGGGACTATGGCTACACCTTC. This encodes CASRGGQGDYGYTF.

This clonotype was picked up one time. The chain carries TRBV27 and TRBJ2-1; possibly TRBD2 for D (6 bases). Trimming removed 5 bases from V and 6 bases from J, with 11 bases in between. This CDR3 has 13 residues. CDR1 and CDR2 from the germline V gene are MNHEY and SMNVEV (reference sequence). CDR3 protein: CASSDGGPNEQFF. CDR3 DNA sequence: TGTGCCAGCAGTGATGGAGGGCCCAATGAGCAGTTCTTC.

This clonotype was detected many times. The CDR3 region has the DNA TGCAGCGTTGAGGGCACAGGGGTTGACTACGAGCAGTACTTC. Translated: CSVEGTGVDYEQYF. The rearrangement uses TRBV29-1 and TRBJ2-7; 7 bases fit TRBD1. In germline, CDR1 is SQVTM, CDR2 ANQGSEA. CDR3 length: 14 amino acids. The V segment lost 3 bases and the J segment 3 bases; nucleotides outside the gene matches: 8.

The CDR3 protein is CASSPPSGTDTQYF. CDR3 in DNA: TGTGCCAGCAGCCCCCCGAGCGGCACAGATACGCAGTATTTT. The chain carries TRBV7-9 and TRBJ2-3; no reliable D call. The CDR3 runs 14 residues. The V end lost 5 bases, the J end lost 1 base, and 10 bases lay between the germline ends. Germline V gene lookup returns CDR1 SEHNR and CDR2 FQNEAQ (reference sequence).

This clonotype showed up just a few times. DNA of the CDR3: TGTGCCAGCAGCAAAAACGGAGAGCAGGGGCCCGATGGCTACACCTTC. It yields the protein CASSKNGEQGPDGYTF. The rearrangement joins TRBV21-1 to TRBJ1-2; TRBD1 is the table's D call and was not checked against the DNA. TRBV21-1 is labeled a pseudogene. The length of the CDR3 is 16 residues.

Only a few counts were recorded for this clonotype. The chain links TRBV24-1 to TRBJ2-3, with D possibly being TRBD1 or TRBD2 (5 bases each). From germline, CDR1 is KGHDR and CDR2 SFDVKD. The CDR3 is made up of 16 amino acids. Trimming cost V 5 bases and J 2 bases, with 16 bases left between them. The CDR3 loop reads CATSAGASGYTDTQYF. CDR3 nucleotide sequence: TGTGCCACCAGTGCCGGGGCGTCGGGGTACACAGATACGCAGTATTTT.

This chain links TRBV29-1 with TRBJ2-1; no firm D call. In germline, CDR1 is SQVTM, CDR2 ANQGSEA. Trimming cost V 6 bases and J 4 bases, with 7 bases left between them. This CDR3 contains 11 residues. The CDR3 sequence: CSVAEYNEQFF. Written as DNA, the CDR3 is TGCAGCGTCGCCGAATACAATGAGCAGTTCTTC.

The chain joins TRBV6-1 to TRBJ1-2; tentatively, D is TRBD1 (6 bases). Trimming removed 2 bases from V and 7 bases from J, with 14 bases in between. The CDR3 runs 14 residues. CDR1 and CDR2 (germline): MNHNS, SASEGT. The CDR3 coding sequence is TGTGCCAGCAGTGAAACCACAGGGATGGGTGGCTACACCTTC. Translating it yields CASSETTGMGGYTF.

The chain links TRBV19 to TRBJ2-7; D may be TRBD2 (6 bases). CDR1 and CDR2 from the germline V gene are LNHDA and SQIVND (reference sequence). V lost 3 bases and J 2 bases, leaving 14 bases between the germline ends. The CDR3 length is 15 residues. CDR3 coding DNA: TGTGCCAGTAGTATGGGAGGACACGGGACCTACGAGCAGTACTTC. Protein sequence: CASSMGGHGTYEQYF.

The chain has TRBV5-4 and TRBJ2-5, with a possible D match to TRBD1 (6 bases). The end of the DNA fits TRBJ2-7 better, so the J call may be wrong. This CDR3 is built from 14 residues. CDR1 is SGHNT and CDR2 is YYREEE in the germline V gene (reference sequence). The CDR3 DNA is TGTGCCAGCAGCGGACCGGGACATGGCTCCGAGCAGTACTTC. This gives the protein CASSGPGHGSEQYF.

This clonotype was recorded a few times. The rearrangement joins TRBV27 to TRBJ2-1; 10 bases are a match to TRBD1. The DNA end lines up better with TRBJ2-7; the J call may be wrong. The CDR3 consists of 15 residues. Germline values: CDR1 MNHEY, CDR2 SMNVEV (reference sequence). The CDR3, as DNA: TGTGCCAGCAGTCCCCGGGACAGGGGTTACAATGAGCAGTACTTC. Its protein is CASSPRDRGYNEQYF.

The CDR3 bases are TGCAGTGCTAGAGGGGACAGACTCACTGAAGCTTTCTTT. It yields the protein CSARGDRLTEAFF. This chain links TRBV20-1 with TRBJ1-1; 7 bases are a match to TRBD1. The germline CDR1 and CDR2 sequences are DFQATT and SNEGSKA (reference sequence). Trimming removed 1 base from V and 4 bases from J; junction bases left unmatched: 3. The CDR3 covers 13 residues.

Only a few counts were recorded for this clonotype. The chain uses TRBV3-1 and TRBJ1-2, with D possibly matching TRBD1 (6 bases). CDR1 is LGHDT and CDR2 is YNNKEL in the germline V gene (reference sequence). The CDR3 totals 14 residues. With 4 bases removed from V and 6 bases from J, the gap between germline ends came to 15 bases. The CDR3 region has the DNA TGTGCCAGCAGCCTACAACAGGGTGTCGATGGCTACACCTTC. Translation: CASSLQQGVDGYTF.

This chain links TRBV18 with TRBJ1-3; D gene ambiguous. This CDR3 is 15 amino acids long. Germline values: CDR1 KGHSH, CDR2 LQKENI. V was trimmed by 0 bases and J by 4 bases, leaving 10 bases between them. This CDR3 is CASSPPISGGNTIYF. The CDR3 nucleotides are TGTGCCAGCTCACCACCTATATCTGGGGGAAACACCATATATTTT.

The chain recombines TRBV27 with TRBJ2-7; the D call may be TRBD1 or TRBD2 (5 bases each). TRBJ2-5 matches the DNA end more closely, so the J call is doubtful. The CDR3 extends over 16 amino acids. CDR1 is MNHEY and CDR2 is SMNVEV in the germline V gene (reference sequence). The CDR3 loop is CASWGRWQSFQETQYF. The CDR3 DNA reads as TGTGCCAGCTGGGGACGGTGGCAATCGTTCCAAGAGACCCAGTACTTC.

This sequence joins TRBV4-2 and TRBJ1-2; 7 positions match TRBD1. Germline-derived CDR1 and CDR2 are LGHNA and YNFKEQ. CDR3 size: 16 residues. V lost 0 bases, J lost 4 bases, and 8 bases stayed unmatched. The CDR3 sequence: CASSQDGTALIYGYTF. The CDR3 DNA is TGTGCCAGCAGCCAAGACGGGACAGCCTTGATCTATGGCTACACCTTC.

This clonotype has only a few counts. J is TRBJ1-1 and V is TRBV15; D call uncertain. V dropped 1 base and J dropped 7 bases, with 4 bases sitting between them. This CDR3 comprises 11 residues. CDR1 and CDR2 (germline): LNHNV, YYDKDF (reference sequence). The CDR3 loop reads CATSRVDEAFF. CDR3 DNA: TGTGCCACCAGCAGAGTAGATGAAGCTTTCTTT.

The chain couples TRBV29-1 to TRBJ1-1, with TRBD1 as a possible D gene (6 bases). V lost 4 bases and J 4 bases, leaving 10 bases between the germline ends. CDR1 and CDR2 (germline): SQVTM, ANQGSEA. This CDR3 region has 12 residues. The CDR3 nucleotides read TGCAGCGTTGCCGGGGGCCCCACTGAAGCTTTCTTT. This translates into CSVAGGPTEAFF.

The V gene is TRBV12-3 or TRBV12-4, the J gene TRBJ2-7, with TRBD1 matching over 8 bases. CDR3 length equals 14 residues. The ends lost 6 bases at V and 3 bases at J; junction bases unmatched: 7. CDR3 DNA: TGTGCCAGCAGCCGACAGGGGATTGGCTACGAGCAGTACTTC. Its translation is CASSRQGIGYEQYF.

Notes on this clonotype: The junction departs from germline at one end; a sequencing error may be responsible. The chain uses TRBV5-1 and TRBJ1-2; D is possibly TRBD1 (6 bases). The CDR3 has 17 amino acids. Per the germline V gene, CDR1 is SGHRS and CDR2 is YFSETQ. DNA of the CDR3: TGCGCCGGCAGCTTCGCTTCGACAGGTCTACTAAACTATGGCTACACCTTC. Translation gives CAGSFASTGLLNYGYTF. The full variable domain, rest sourced from reference TRBV5-1 and TRBJ1-2, is KAGVTQTPRYLIKTRGQQVTLSCSPISGHRSVSWYQQTPGQGLQFLFEYFSETQRNKGNFPGRFSGRQFSNSRSEMNVSTLELGDSALYLCAGSFASTGLLNYGYTFGSGTRLTVV.

The chain is built from TRBV20-1 and TRBJ2-1; 9 bases fit TRBD2. There are 18 residues in the CDR3. Germline V gene data show CDR1 as DFQATT and CDR2 as SNEGSKA (reference sequence). Unmatched junction bases numbered 19, after V lost 3 bases and J lost 7 bases. CDR3 bases: TGCAGTGCTAGGGACATTAAGCTTAGCGGGAGAGCTTTAAATGAGCAGTTCTTC. Amino acids: CSARDIKLSGRALNEQFF.